This TCR beta chain appears in the sequencing data of a study of cytomegalovirus exposure and HLA in healthy donors. As concerns this clone: Its matching antigen is unknown.

This CDR3 contains 13 residues. V lost 8 bases and J 2 bases, leaving 12 bases between the germline ends. The germline V gene encodes CDR1 MNHEY and CDR2 SVGAGI. Donors sampled were nominally healthy, though unrecorded immune exposures were likely. Study conclusions and caveats: When presence/absence was analysed, sequencing depth was taken to be roughly uniform across donors.

PCR involved 60 Vbeta and 13 Jbeta primers. Repertoires were generated with immunoSEQ multiplex PCR, while TCRdb's copy carries only in-frame clones and drops some. This sample has 150,000 or so clones, with roughly 66% found just once. Sequencing input: PBMCs. This sequence joins TRBV6-5 and TRBJ1-1; TRBD1 might be the D (5 bases). The receptor was derived from a woman under 30 in good health and CMV-seronegative. CDR3 residues: CASRRQLNTEAFF. In nucleotides, the CDR3 is TGTGCCAGCCGGAGACAGCTCAACACTGAAGCTTTCTTT.